This paragraph covers one T cell receptor beta chain sequence. As yet, its antigen is unknown. After re-calling the 5' RACE reads, TCRdb lists one entry per CDR3 protein, DNA absent. The sample has about 460,000 distinct CDR3 sequences. The entry originates in a study of T cells expressing NK-cell markers. Study in general: All TCR beta repertoires analysed originated from sorted CD3+CD56+NKG2C+, CD3+CD56+NKG2C- and CD3+CD56-NKG2C+ T cells. Study-level findings and limits: A handful of donors had dominant NKG2C+ clonotypes that comprised roughly 1.0-7.0% of their CD8+ T cells.

This CDR3 is built from 14 residues. CDR1 is PRHDT, CDR2 FYEKMQ, per germline (reference sequence). Input material: blood T cells: a sorted CD56 or NKG2C T cell subset, CD4+ or CD8+ T cells, or bulk PBMC T cells (not recorded which). The clonotype originates from a woman in her forties or fifties in good health. The rearrangement links TRBV13 to TRBJ1-4; TCRdb's D call, TRBD1, is unchecked because there is no DNA. CDR3 protein: CASSSRQSNEKLFF.